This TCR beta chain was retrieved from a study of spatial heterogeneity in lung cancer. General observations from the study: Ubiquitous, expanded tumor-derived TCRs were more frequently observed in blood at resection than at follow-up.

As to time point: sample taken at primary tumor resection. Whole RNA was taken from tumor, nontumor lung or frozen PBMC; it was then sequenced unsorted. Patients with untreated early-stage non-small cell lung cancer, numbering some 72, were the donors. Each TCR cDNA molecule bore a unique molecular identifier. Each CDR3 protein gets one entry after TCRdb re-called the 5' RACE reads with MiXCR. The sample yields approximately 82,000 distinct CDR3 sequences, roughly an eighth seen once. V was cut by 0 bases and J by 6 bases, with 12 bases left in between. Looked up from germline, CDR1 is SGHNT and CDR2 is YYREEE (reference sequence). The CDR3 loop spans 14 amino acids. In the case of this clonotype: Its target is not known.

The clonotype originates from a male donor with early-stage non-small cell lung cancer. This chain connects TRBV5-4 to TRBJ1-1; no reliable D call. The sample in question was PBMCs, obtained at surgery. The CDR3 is CASSLGQLNPEAFF. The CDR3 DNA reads TGTGCCAGCAGCTTGGGTCAACTAAACCCTGAAGCTTTCTTT.